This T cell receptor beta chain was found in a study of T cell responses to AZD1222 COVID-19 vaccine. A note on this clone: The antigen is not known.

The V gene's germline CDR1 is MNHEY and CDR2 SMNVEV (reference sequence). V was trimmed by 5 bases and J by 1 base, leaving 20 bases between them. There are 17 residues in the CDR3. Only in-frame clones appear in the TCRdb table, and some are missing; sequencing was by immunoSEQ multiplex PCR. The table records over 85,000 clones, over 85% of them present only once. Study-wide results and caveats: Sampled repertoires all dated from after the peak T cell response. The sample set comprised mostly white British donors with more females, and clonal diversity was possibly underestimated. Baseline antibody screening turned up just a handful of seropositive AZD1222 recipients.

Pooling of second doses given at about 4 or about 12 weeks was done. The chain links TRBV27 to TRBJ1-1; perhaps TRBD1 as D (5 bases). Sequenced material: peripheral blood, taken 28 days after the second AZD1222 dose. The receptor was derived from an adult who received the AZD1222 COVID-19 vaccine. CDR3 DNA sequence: TGTGCCAGCAGTAGGGACGTAAACACTTTCAGGAACACTGAAGCTTTCTTT. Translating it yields CASSRDVNTFRNTEAFF.